This TCR beta chain was obtained from a study of shared T cell receptors in the human thymus. TCRdb's table, derived via immunoSEQ multiplex PCR, lists solely in-frame clones and lacks some. This sample yields 55,000 to 75,000 clones, of which over 90% are seen a single time; about 0.036% belongs to the top ten. The source of this sequence is a human donor. The sample was thymocytes.

CDR3 nucleotide sequence: TGTGCCAGCAGCTTAGGTCTTTTTTACAGGCAGGTCTATGGCTACACCTTC. Translation gives CASSLGLFYRQVYGYTF. V usage is TRBV7-9 and J usage is TRBJ1-2, with a tentative D call TRBD1 (5 bases). Germline V gene data show CDR1 as SEHNR and CDR2 as FQNEAQ (reference sequence). This CDR3 has 17 amino acids. Deletions cut 1 base from V and 4 bases from J, with 19 bases between.